This TCR beta chain was recorded in a study of blood T cell repertoires in COVID-19. On the study more broadly: Sources were T cells, B-cell-depleted T cells, or PBMCs; the material itself was cDNA or gDNA.

V lost 3 bases and J lost 4, with 9 bases in between. This CDR3 comprises 13 residues. The germline V gene has CDR1 MNHEY and CDR2 SMNVEV (reference sequence). Original data processing: It was from reference gene primer amplification that nucleated cell counts were estimated. The method was immunoSEQ multiplex PCR; TCRdb's version includes in-frame clones alone and lacks a portion of them. The DNA gave D and trimming, while V, J and clone size come from that table. The repertoire consists of approximately 170,000 clones, with 65% to 85% occurring once and the leading ten covering 3.2%. Which cohort a participant joined came from the clinical history participants gave. Two negative PCRs, clearance, or symptom resolution were required of recovered Cohort 3 donors.

The chain uses TRBV27 and TRBJ1-1; D not certain. Sequencing input: PBMCs or T cells enriched from blood (not recorded which). This receptor was identified in a woman aged 25 to 39 who had recovered from COVID-19. The CDR3 DNA reads TGTGCCAGCAGTTTTCAGAGAGGCACTGAAGCTTTCTTT. Translation: CASSFQRGTEAFF.